This T cell receptor beta chain derives from a study of blood T cell repertoires in COVID-19. As for the study in general: Researchers got acute and convalescent COVID-19 samples from the United States, Italy and Spain.

In the original processing: Nucleated cell number was recorded as an estimate derived from reference gene primer amplification. The data were produced by immunoSEQ multiplex PCR, yet TCRdb's version contains in-frame clones alone and is incomplete. The DNA gave D and trimming, while V, J and clone size come from that table. This table holds some 290,000 clones, under 90% found once. CDR1 and CDR2 (germline): GTSNPN, SVGIG (reference sequence). This CDR3 is 13 amino acids long. V gave up 0 bases and J gave up 4 bases, with 9 bases separating them. Concerning this clone itself: The sample has other DNA sequences that encode this CDR3 too.

This chain uses TRBV30 with TRBJ1-2, with D possibly matching TRBD1 (5 bases). The sequence was collected from a woman aged 25 to 45 with COVID-19, enrolled during active disease. The sample comprised peripheral blood. The CDR3 loop is CAWSVGDSYGYTF. The CDR3 DNA reads as TGTGCCTGGAGTGTAGGGGATAGCTATGGCTACACCTTC.